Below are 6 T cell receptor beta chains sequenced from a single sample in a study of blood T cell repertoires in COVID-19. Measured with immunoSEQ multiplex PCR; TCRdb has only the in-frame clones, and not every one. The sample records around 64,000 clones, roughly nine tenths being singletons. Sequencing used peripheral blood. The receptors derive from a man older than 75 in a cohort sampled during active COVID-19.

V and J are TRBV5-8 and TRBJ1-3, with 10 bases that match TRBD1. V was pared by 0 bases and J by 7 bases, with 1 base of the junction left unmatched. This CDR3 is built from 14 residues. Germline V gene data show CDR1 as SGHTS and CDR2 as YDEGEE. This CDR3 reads CASSLGQGANTIYF. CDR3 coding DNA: TGTGCCAGCAGCTTGGGACAGGGGGCCAACACCATATATTTT. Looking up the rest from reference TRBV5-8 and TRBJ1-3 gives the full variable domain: EAGVTQSPTHLIKTRGQQATLRCSPISGHTSVYWYQQALGLGLQFLLWYDEGEERNRGNFPPRFSGRQFPNYSSELNVNALELEDSALYLCASSLGQGANTIYFGEGSWLTVV.

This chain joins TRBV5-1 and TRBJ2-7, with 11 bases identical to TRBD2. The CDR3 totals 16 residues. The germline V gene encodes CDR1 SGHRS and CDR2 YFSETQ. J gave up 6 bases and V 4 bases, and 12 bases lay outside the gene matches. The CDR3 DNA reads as TGCGCCAGCAGCATCGGGACTAGCGGTCCCCCCCCCGAGCAGTACTTC. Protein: CASSIGTSGPPPEQYF.

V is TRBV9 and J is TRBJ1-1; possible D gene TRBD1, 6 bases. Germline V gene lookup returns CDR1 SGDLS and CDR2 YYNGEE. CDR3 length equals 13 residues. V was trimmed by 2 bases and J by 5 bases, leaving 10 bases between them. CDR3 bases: TGTGCCAGCAGCGTCCCAGGGGAGACTGAAGCTTTCTTT. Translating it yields CASSVPGETEAFF.

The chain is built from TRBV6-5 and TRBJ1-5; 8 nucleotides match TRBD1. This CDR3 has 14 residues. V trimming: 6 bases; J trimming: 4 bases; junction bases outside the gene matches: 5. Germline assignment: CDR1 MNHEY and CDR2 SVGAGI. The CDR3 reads CASSPTGDNQPQHF. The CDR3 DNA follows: TGTGCCAGCAGCCCGACAGGGGATAATCAGCCCCAGCATTTT.

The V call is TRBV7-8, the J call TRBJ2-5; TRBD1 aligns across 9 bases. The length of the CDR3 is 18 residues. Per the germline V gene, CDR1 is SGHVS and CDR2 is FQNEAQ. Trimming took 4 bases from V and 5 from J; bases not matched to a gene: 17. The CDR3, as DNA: TGTGCCAGCAGCTCCGGGCATTTCACAGGGGGCGCCCAGGAGACCCAGTACTTC. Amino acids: CASSSGHFTGGAQETQYF.

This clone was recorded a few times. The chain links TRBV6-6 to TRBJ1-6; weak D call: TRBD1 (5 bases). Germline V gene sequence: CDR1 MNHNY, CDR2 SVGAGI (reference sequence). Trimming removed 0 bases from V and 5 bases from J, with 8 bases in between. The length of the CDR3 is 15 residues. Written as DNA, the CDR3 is TGTGCCAGCAGTTACTCGGGAGGGGATAATTCACCCCTCCACTTT. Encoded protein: CASSYSGGDNSPLHF.